This TCR beta chain was documented in a study of T cell responses to AZD1222 COVID-19 vaccine. Study-wide points: Sampling that yielded the repertoires occurred only after the peak T cell response. Spike-wide coverage was observed for vaccine-associated CD4 TCRs, with dominant responses at 160-218 and 743-854.

Sequenced by immunoSEQ multiplex PCR; TCRdb stores in-frame clones only, minus some. This table has under 40,000 clones, 75% to 85% appearing once. This CDR3 contains 16 residues. CDR1 is WNHNN, CDR2 SYGVQD, per germline (reference sequence). Trimming took off 3 bases at V and 0 bases at J, with 12 bases between the two ends. A word on this clone: Its antigen is unknown.

Second doses at about 4 or about 12 weeks were pooled. The clonotype was recovered from an adult who received the AZD1222 COVID-19 vaccine. Material: peripheral blood, obtained 28 days after the second AZD1222 dose. This chain joins TRBV10-1 and TRBJ1-3, with D tentatively TRBD1 (5 bases). The CDR3 sequence: CASSDPGPRSGNTIYF. CDR3 DNA: TGCGCCAGCAGTGACCCAGGGCCCCGCTCTGGAAACACCATATATTTT.